This TCR beta chain stems from a study of blood T cells in healthy people across ages. Study-wide findings and caveats: Percentage of naive T cells showed a strong correlation with TCR beta diversity. When set beside aged donors, long-lived donors presented more naive CD4+ cells and higher diversity.

With V trimmed by 1 base and J by 2 bases, 11 bases remained unmatched. The CDR3 is 19 amino acids. Germline-derived CDR1 and CDR2 are DFQATT and SNEGSKA (reference sequence). This clonotype was counted once. Antigen: not known. A second 7 to 11 cycle PCR used barcoded and J-beta primers. Every molecule of cDNA carried a tag from a template-switch adaptor with 12 random nucleotides. Each of the samples gave a minimum of 2.5 million paired-end reads that contained CDR3. TCRdb re-derived calls from the 5' RACE reads in MiXCR, one entry per CDR3 protein. Here the sample spans 1.5 million to 2 million distinct CDR3 sequences, about 35% being singletons.

This rearrangement joins TRBV20-1 to TRBJ2-3; TRBD2 matches 14 bases. This clonotype was obtained from a woman aged 25 to 39 in good health. Sequenced: blood. CDR3 protein: CSARGYGTSGGNPTDTQYF. The CDR3 nucleotides read TGCAGTGCTAGAGGCTACGGGACTAGCGGGGGAAACCCCACAGATACGCAGTATTTT.